One sample yielded the 23 T cell receptor beta chains listed below, sequenced in a study of identical twins. One entry per CDR3 protein results from TCRdb running MiXCR on the 5' RACE reads. Found here are more than 600,000 distinct CDR3 sequences, approximately 18% of them singletons; the top ten hold around 14%. The same sample was also studied in work on T cells expressing NK-cell markers.

Sequencing was carried out using PBMCs. The receptor set was obtained from a woman under 30 in good health.

The chain carries TRBV5-1 and TRBJ1-1; 7 positions agree with TRBD1. Trimming took 4 bases from V and 2 from J; bases not matched to a gene: 8. CDR1 SGHRS and CDR2 YFSETQ come from the germline V gene. This CDR3 has 15 amino acids. The CDR3 spells CASSPAGTDNTEAFF. The CDR3 DNA sequence: TGCGCCAGCAGCCCAGCCGGGACAGATAACACTGAAGCTTTCTTT.

Only a few counts were recorded for this clonotype. The chain links TRBV15 to TRBJ2-7; tentative D call: TRBD2 (5 bases). Germline CDR1 reads LNHNV; CDR2 reads YYDKDF (reference sequence). V gave up 3 bases and J gave up 3 bases, with 9 bases separating them. This CDR3 spans 13 amino acids. The CDR3 DNA is TGTGCCACCAGCAGGGATACTAGCTACGAGCAGTACTTC. This translates into CATSRDTSYEQYF.

There are a few counts of this clonotype. The rearrangement uses TRBV6-2 or TRBV6-3 and TRBJ2-1, with 14 positions matching TRBD2. V gave up 6 bases and J gave up 6 bases; unmatched junction bases: 13. Germline V gene lookup returns CDR1 MNHEY and CDR2 SVGEGT. The CDR3 covers 18 residues. Here the CDR3 reads CASSPRTSGRPSFNEQFF. The CDR3 DNA sequence: TGTGCCAGCAGCCCCCGGACTAGCGGGAGGCCCAGTTTCAATGAGCAGTTCTTC.

V and J are TRBV20-1 and TRBJ2-1; D not certain. V gave up 6 bases and J gave up 5 bases, with 8 bases separating them. Germline lookup yields CDR1 DFQATT and CDR2 SNEGSKA (reference sequence). The CDR3 loop spans 11 amino acids. This chain's CDR3 is CSARKNNEQFF. As DNA, the CDR3 is TGCAGTGCACGTAAAAACAATGAGCAGTTCTTC.

This clonotype was seen more than once but under ten times. The genes are TRBV4-2 and TRBJ2-1; 11 bases agree with TRBD2. V dropped 4 bases and J dropped 5; count of bases not matched to a gene: 10. The germline V gene encodes CDR1 LGHNA and CDR2 YNFKEQ. The CDR3 consists of 17 residues. For the CDR3, the DNA is TGTGCCAGCAGCCGAGCGAATAGCGGGAGGGTGCACAATGAGCAGTTCTTC. Translation gives CASSRANSGRVHNEQFF.

This clonotype was picked up many times. The chain joins TRBV12-3 or TRBV12-4 to TRBJ1-5, with D possibly being TRBD1 (5 bases). V shed 6 bases and J shed 5 bases, with 11 bases lying between them. The CDR3 has 13 residues. This chain's CDR3 is CASSLGEDQPQHF. The CDR3 nucleotides are TGTGCCAGCAGCCTGGGGGAGGATCAGCCCCAGCATTTT.

This sequence joins TRBV29-1 and TRBJ1-1; D gene uncertain. Germline loops: CDR1 SQVTM, CDR2 ANQGSEA. The CDR3 totals 13 residues. V was shortened by 5 bases and J by 4 bases, with 14 bases between the two germline ends. CDR3 sequence: CSVSRAGSTEAFF. In DNA form, the CDR3 reads TGCAGCGTTTCACGGGCGGGGAGCACTGAAGCTTTCTTT.

This clonotype was recorded a few times. The chain has TRBV5-1 and TRBJ2-1; D tentatively fits TRBD1 or TRBD2 (6 bases each). V was pared by 4 bases and J by 2 bases, with 19 bases between. The CDR3 runs 17 residues. The germline V gene has CDR1 SGHRS and CDR2 YFSETQ. The CDR3 spells CASSLVEGGGPYNEQFF. In nucleotides, the CDR3 is TGCGCCAGCAGCCTGGTTGAGGGGGGTGGCCCCTACAATGAGCAGTTCTTC.

The genes are TRBV10-3 and TRBJ2-7; TRBD2 is a possible D gene (6 bases). CDR1 and CDR2 (germline): ENHRY, SYGVKD. The CDR3 consists of 14 residues. V was clipped by 7 bases and J by 1 base, with 14 bases between them. The CDR3 sequence is CAITWTEGSYEQYF. DNA for the CDR3: TGTGCCATCACCTGGACGGAGGGATCCTACGAGCAGTACTTC.

In its sample, this clonotype was seen many times. The chain has TRBV6-6 and TRBJ2-7; D gene ambiguous. Germline-derived CDR1 and CDR2 are MNHNY and SVGAGI (reference sequence). The CDR3 has 12 residues. V lost 5 bases to trimming and J lost 7 bases, with 12 bases between them. The CDR3 bases are TGTGCCAGCAGTCTAACCTTTTGGGAGCAGTACTTC. Protein sequence: CASSLTFWEQYF.

This clonotype appeared a few times. The chain combines TRBV29-1 with TRBJ2-1, with D perhaps TRBD1 or TRBD2 (5 bases each). CDR1 is SQVTM and CDR2 is ANQGSEA in the germline V gene. CDR3 size: 13 residues. CDR3 protein: CSGRGAAYNEQFF. For the CDR3, the DNA is TGCAGTGGGCGAGGGGCTGCCTACAATGAGCAGTTCTTC.

This clonotype was seen a few times. V usage is TRBV10-3 and J usage is TRBJ2-1; D is perhaps TRBD1 (6 bases). The V gene lost 6 bases and the J gene lost 6 bases, with 12 bases spanning the gap. The CDR3 is 13 residues long. Germline V gene lookup returns CDR1 ENHRY and CDR2 SYGVKD. The CDR3 reads CAISKTGGNEQFF. CDR3 sequence (DNA): TGTGCCATCAGCAAGACAGGCGGCAATGAGCAGTTCTTC.

V usage is TRBV4-1 and J usage is TRBJ1-6, with D uncertain. Germline CDR1 MGHRA, CDR2 YSYEKL. Trimming took off 1 base at V and 7 bases at J, with 11 bases between the two ends. The CDR3 consists of 15 residues. The CDR3 DNA sequence: TGCGCCAGCAGCCAAGGTGTAGTTTGGAATTCACCCCTCCACTTT. Residues: CASSQGVVWNSPLHF.

The J gene is TRBJ2-5, the V gene TRBV11-1; D possibly uses TRBD1 or TRBD2 (7 bases each). This CDR3 has 19 residues. The V and J ends lost 7 bases and 4 bases respectively, with 31 bases between them. CDR1 and CDR2 (germline): SGHAT, FQDESV (reference sequence). The CDR3 DNA sequence: TGTGCCAGCACCCCCTCGTTGGCGCCGAGACAGGGAGGGGGAGAGACCCAGTACTTC. Protein product: CASTPSLAPRQGGGETQYF.

This clonotype was counted ten times or more. The V and J genes are TRBV10-3 and TRBJ2-1, with D possibly TRBD1 on 5 matching bases. V gave up 3 bases and J gave up 7 bases, with 10 bases separating them. Per germline, CDR1 ENHRY and CDR2 SYGVKD. The CDR3 sequence is 13 residues long. For the CDR3, the DNA is TGTGCCATCAGTGACCAAAGGGGTAATGAGCAGTTCTTC. Residues: CAISDQRGNEQFF.

The V and J genes are TRBV7-2 and TRBJ2-1; D is undetermined. Trimming stripped 5 bases from V and 1 base from J, with 9 bases between. The CDR3 has 14 amino acids. In germline, CDR1 is SGHTA, CDR2 FQGNSA. The CDR3 region has the DNA TGTGCCAGCAGCCCCTCCCCTTCCTACAATGAGCAGTTCTTC. Protein: CASSPSPSYNEQFF.

The CDR3 sequence is CASSSPWMDDEQFF. CDR3 bases: TGTGCCAGCAGCTCCCCCTGGATGGATGACGAGCAGTTCTTC. V is TRBV7-8 and J is TRBJ2-1; D not certain. The CDR3 runs to 14 residues. Germline V CDR1 and CDR2: SGHVS, FQNEAQ. V dropped 4 bases and J dropped 10 bases, with 17 bases sitting between them.

In this sample, this clonotype turned up a few times. This sequence joins TRBV11-3 and TRBJ1-2; 8 nucleotides align to TRBD1. Germline V gene data show CDR1 as SGHNT and CDR2 as YENEEA. The J segment lost 3 bases and the V segment lost 5 bases, leaving 5 bases of the junction unmatched. The CDR3 consists of 14 residues. Here the CDR3 reads CASSADRDYYGYTF. Here the CDR3 DNA reads TGTGCCAGCAGCGCGGACAGGGATTACTATGGCTACACCTTC.

The rearrangement joins TRBV18 to TRBJ2-4, with D unresolved. With 0 bases removed from V and 6 bases from J, the gap between germline ends came to 12 bases. In germline, CDR1 is KGHSH, CDR2 LQKENI. The CDR3 has 15 amino acids. CDR3 protein: CASSPPLLDLNIQYF. The CDR3 nucleotides read TGTGCCAGCTCACCACCGCTGTTAGATCTAAACATTCAGTACTTC.

This clonotype was seen at least ten times. The chain links TRBV27 to TRBJ1-2; the D gene is possibly TRBD1 (6 bases). The CDR3 is 14 residues long. Germline CDR1 MNHEY, CDR2 SMNVEV (reference sequence). Trimming stripped 3 bases from V and 2 bases from J, with 10 bases between. CDR3 amino acids: CASSLAGTNYGYTF. The CDR3 coding sequence is TGTGCCAGCAGTTTGGCCGGGACAAACTATGGCTACACCTTC.

This clonotype was counted ten times or more. The rearrangement links TRBV20-1 to TRBJ2-7, with TRBD2 matching 16 bases. Germline assignment: CDR1 DFQATT and CDR2 SNEGSKA (reference sequence). J was trimmed by 3 bases and V by 6 bases; bases with no gene match: 5. There are 15 residues in the CDR3. CDR3 region: CSAGTSGRAYYEQYF. CDR3 DNA sequence: TGCAGTGCCGGGACTAGCGGGAGGGCCTACTACGAGCAGTACTTC.

This clonotype has ten or more counts. V and J are TRBV6-5 and TRBJ1-1; no reliable D call. Germline V gives CDR1 MNHEY, CDR2 SVGAGI. This CDR3 is 14 amino acids long. V lost 2 bases and J lost 1, with 8 bases in between. The CDR3 bases are TGTGCCAGCAGTTACGTCGGGGAGAACACTGAAGCTTTCTTT. Amino acids: CASSYVGENTEAFF.

In its sample, this clonotype was seen a few times. The rearrangement links TRBV15 to TRBJ1-4; maybe TRBD1 (6 bases). The CDR3 spans 15 residues. The V end lost 2 bases, the J end lost 8 bases, and 15 bases lay between the germline ends. Germline CDR1 reads LNHNV; CDR2 reads YYDKDF (reference sequence). CDR3 in amino acids: CATSRQGRLREKLFF. For the CDR3, the DNA is TGTGCCACCAGCAGACAGGGGAGGCTTCGGGAAAAACTGTTTTTT.